Each of the 31 T cell receptor beta chains below was sequenced from the same sample in a study of Ad26.COV2.S vaccination and SARS-CoV-2 variants. Generated by immunoSEQ multiplex PCR, the TCRdb table keeps only in-frame clones and is missing some. The sample contains around 370,000 clones, roughly 84% of which appear only once. The treatment denotes: some 19 received Ad26.COV2.S at low or high dose, single or two shots; about five received placebo; per-sample allocation not given. Sampling was performed 63 days after the first vaccine or placebo injection. Source: peripheral blood, taken in a trial of Ad26.COV2.S vaccine versus placebo. The origin of the receptors is a person between 18 and 59 years old who received the Ad26.COV2.S COVID-19 vaccine or a placebo.

This clone was found once. The rearrangement links TRBV18 to TRBJ2-2; D unresolved. The ends were cut back, 1 base at V and 1 base at J, with 4 bases in the middle. There are 14 residues in the CDR3. Germline V gene lookup returns CDR1 KGHSH and CDR2 LQKENI. In nucleotides, the CDR3 is TGTGCCAGCTCACCACAACAGAACACCGGGGAGCTGTTTTTT. Its translation is CASSPQQNTGELFF.

CDR3 amino acids: CATSDLRLEVPSTDTQYF. CDR3 sequence (DNA): TGTGCCACCAGTGATTTGCGTTTAGAGGTCCCTAGCACAGATACGCAGTATTTT. The chain has TRBV24-1 and TRBJ2-3; D not resolved. V was clipped by 0 bases and J by 0 bases, with 15 bases between them. This CDR3 spans 18 amino acids. In germline, CDR1 is KGHDR, CDR2 SFDVKD.

The chain joins TRBV10-2 to TRBJ1-1, with no clear D. Trimming cost V 6 bases and J 3 bases, with 5 bases left between them. The CDR3 is 11 residues long. CDR1 is WSHSY, CDR2 SAAADI, per germline. Here the CDR3 DNA reads TGCGCCAGCAGAGTATACACTGAAGCTTTCTTT. Amino acids: CASRVYTEAFF.

V and J are TRBV7-9 and TRBJ1-5; 9 nucleotides match TRBD1. Unmatched junction bases numbered 12, after V lost 5 bases and J lost 7 bases. The CDR3 contains 16 residues. Germline lookup yields CDR1 SEHNR and CDR2 FQNEAQ (reference sequence). CDR3 protein: CASSRTQGAYGQPQHF. The CDR3 coding sequence is TGTGCCAGCAGCCGAACACAGGGGGCTTACGGCCAGCCCCAGCATTTT. Full variable domain (remainder filled in from reference TRBV7-9 and TRBJ1-5): DTGVSQNPRHKITKRGQNVTFRCDPISEHNRLYWYRQTLGQGPEFLTYFQNEAQLEKSRLLSDRFSAERPKGSFSTLEIQRTEQGDSAMYLCASSRTQGAYGQPQHFGDGTRLSIL.

The rearrangement uses TRBV5-4 and TRBJ2-5; no definite D call. The CDR3 is 15 amino acids. The V gene lost 4 bases and the J gene lost 0 bases, with 13 bases spanning the gap. The germline V gene has CDR1 SGHNT and CDR2 YYREEE (reference sequence). The CDR3 bases are TGTGCCAGCAGCGGGAAATCAGAGTACCAAGAGACCCAGTACTTC. Protein: CASSGKSEYQETQYF.

The chain recombines TRBV4-3 with TRBJ2-7, with unresolved D. V dropped 0 bases and J dropped 2 bases, with 8 bases sitting between them. CDR3 length: 14 residues. Germline V gene sequence: CDR1 LGHNA, CDR2 YSLEER. CDR3 coding DNA: TGCGCCAGCAGCCAAGATCGGGCGGCCTACGAGCAGTACTTC. Translation: CASSQDRAAYEQYF.

The rearrangement uses TRBV6-5 and TRBJ2-7; D might be TRBD2 (6 bases). The germline V gene encodes CDR1 MNHEY and CDR2 SVGAGI. The ends were cut back, 6 bases at V and 3 bases at J, with 15 bases in the middle. This CDR3 is built from 14 residues. CDR3 protein: CASSGRGSSYEQYF. Written as DNA, the CDR3 is TGTGCCAGCAGCGGGCGGGGTTCCAGCTACGAGCAGTACTTC.

The chain carries TRBV20-1 and TRBJ1-1, with D unclear. V lost 3 bases and J lost 6, with 14 bases in between. The CDR3 covers 13 residues. Per germline, CDR1 DFQATT and CDR2 SNEGSKA (reference sequence). The CDR3 loop is CSASTIGGAEAFF. CDR3 nucleotide sequence: TGCAGTGCTAGTACGATAGGAGGAGCTGAAGCTTTCTTT.

The gene calls are TRBV6-2 or TRBV6-3 and TRBJ2-1; the match to TRBD1 covers 9 bases. J was trimmed by 2 bases and V by 4 bases; bases with no gene match: 3. Germline V gene sequence: CDR1 MNHEY, CDR2 SVGEGT. The CDR3 runs to 15 residues. Here the CDR3 DNA reads TGTGCCAGCAGTTCGACAGGGGGAGCCTACAATGAGCAGTTCTTC. This sequence encodes CASSSTGGAYNEQFF.

This clone was counted a few times. The gene calls are TRBV19 and TRBJ2-7; TRBD1 or TRBD2 may be the D gene (5 bases each). This CDR3 is 14 amino acids long. The V end was cut by 6 bases, the J end by 0 bases, with 12 bases between. Germline values: CDR1 LNHDA, CDR2 SQIVND (reference sequence). CDR3 residues: CASSPSGSSYEQYF. CDR3 DNA: TGTGCCAGTAGCCCGTCAGGGAGCTCCTACGAGCAGTACTTC.

This CDR3 is CASSFNEGETQYF. Here the CDR3 DNA reads TGTGCCAGCAGTTTTAATGAAGGAGAGACCCAGTACTTC. The chain joins TRBV28 to TRBJ2-5; unclear D gene. Trimming shortened V by 3 bases and J by 4 bases, and 9 bases separated the two germline ends. CDR1 is MDHEN and CDR2 is SYDVKM in the germline V gene. The CDR3 has 13 residues.

V is TRBV30 and J is TRBJ1-2; TRBD1 aligns across 9 bases. After removal of 5 bases from V and 3 bases from J, the junction contained 4 bases not matched to a gene. Germline V gene data show CDR1 as GTSNPN and CDR2 as SVGIG (reference sequence). The CDR3 length is 13 residues. The CDR3 sequence: CAWEQGADYGYTF. In DNA, the CDR3 is TGTGCCTGGGAACAGGGGGCGGACTATGGCTACACCTTC. The full variable domain, rest sourced from reference TRBV30 and TRBJ1-2, is SQTIHQWPATLVQPVGSPLSLECTVEGTSNPNLYWYRQAAGRGLQLLFYSVGIGQISSEVPQNLSASRPQDRQFILSSKKLLLSDSGFYLCAWEQGADYGYTFGSGTRLTVV.

The CDR3: CASSQDRSSYNEQFF. The CDR3 bases are TGTGCCAGCAGCCAAGACAGGAGCTCCTACAATGAGCAGTTCTTC. The rearrangement joins TRBV3-1 (or the pseudogene TRBV3-2) to TRBJ2-1; unclear D gene. V lost 0 bases and J 0 bases, leaving 6 bases between the germline ends. Germline CDR1 LGHDT, CDR2 YNNKEL (reference sequence). The CDR3 length is 15 residues.

This clone was detected a few times. V usage is TRBV3-1 (or the pseudogene TRBV3-2) and J usage is TRBJ2-7; D not resolved. The germline CDR1 and CDR2 sequences are LGHDT and YNNKEL (reference sequence). The ends were cut back, 5 bases at V and 4 bases at J, with 9 bases in the middle. This CDR3 contains 12 residues. The CDR3 sequence is CASSKTRYEQYF. The CDR3 DNA is TGTGCCAGCAGCAAAACGAGGTACGAGCAGTACTTC.

The chain employs TRBV3-1 (or the pseudogene TRBV3-2) and TRBJ1-1, with D perhaps TRBD1 (6 bases). CDR3 length: 15 amino acids. Deletions cut 3 bases from V and 4 bases from J, with 15 bases between. CDR1 is LGHDT, CDR2 YNNKEL, per germline (reference sequence). The CDR3 protein is CASSQRETGGTEAFF. The CDR3 nucleotides read TGTGCCAGCAGCCAGAGAGAGACAGGCGGCACTGAAGCTTTCTTT.

The rearrangement links TRBV9 to TRBJ1-3; no clear D. V lost 0 bases and J lost 4, with 14 bases in between. Per germline, CDR1 SGDLS and CDR2 YYNGEE. The CDR3 covers 16 residues. CDR3 DNA sequence: TGTGCCAGCAGCGTAGCCTGGGGATCTCAAGGAAACACCATATATTTT. This codes for CASSVAWGSQGNTIYF.

The J gene is TRBJ1-3, the V gene TRBV19; the D gene is possibly TRBD1 (6 bases). Trimming left V 6 bases short and J 2 bases short, with 14 bases between. Germline assignment: CDR1 LNHDA and CDR2 SQIVND (reference sequence). This CDR3 has 15 residues. For the CDR3, the DNA is TGTGCCAGTAGCACAGGGTTTAGCGCTGGAAACACCATATATTTT. Its translation: CASSTGFSAGNTIYF.

This clone was observed a handful of times. The chain has TRBV28 and TRBJ1-4; D is uncertain. Germline V lookup: CDR1 MDHEN, CDR2 SYDVKM. This CDR3 is 11 amino acids long. Trimming removed 3 bases from V and 5 bases from J, with 1 base in between. CDR3 region: CASSFNEKLFF. The CDR3 DNA is TGTGCCAGCAGTTTCAATGAAAAACTGTTTTTT.

V gene TRBV6-2 or TRBV6-3 combines with J gene TRBJ1-5; weak D call: TRBD1 (6 bases). The CDR3 covers 15 residues. Trimming removed 6 bases at V and 4 bases at J, with 16 bases between. Germline values: CDR1 MNHEY, CDR2 SVGEGT. CDR3 region: CASSYTNRVNQPQHF. CDR3 DNA sequence: TGTGCCAGCAGCTATACTAACAGGGTAAATCAGCCCCAGCATTTT.

The chain carries TRBV29-1 and TRBJ1-3; possible D gene TRBD1, 6 bases. Germline values: CDR1 SQVTM, CDR2 ANQGSEA. CDR3 size: 13 residues. V dropped 7 bases and J dropped 0 bases, with 10 bases sitting between them. CDR3 protein: CSGRDNSGNTIYF. DNA of the CDR3: TGCAGCGGACGGGACAACTCTGGAAACACCATATATTTT.

The rearrangement joins TRBV5-1 to TRBJ2-5; the D call may be TRBD1 or TRBD2 (5 bases each). V was trimmed by 0 bases and J by 2 bases, leaving 11 bases between them. The CDR3 has 15 residues. Germline V gene sequence: CDR1 SGHRS, CDR2 YFSETQ. Here the CDR3 DNA reads TGCGCCAGCAGCTTGGATCGCGAGGGGCAAGAGACCCAGTACTTC. It codes for CASSLDREGQETQYF. Supplemented by reference TRBV5-1 and TRBJ2-5, the full variable domain reads KAGVTQTPRYLIKTRGQQVTLSCSPISGHRSVSWYQQTPGQGLQFLFEYFSETQRNKGNFPGRFSGRQFSNSRSEMNVSTLELGDSALYLCASSLDREGQETQYFGPGTRLLVL.

This chain uses TRBV6-2 or TRBV6-3 with TRBJ2-6; 8 bases align to TRBD1. Germline lookup yields CDR1 MNHEY and CDR2 SVGEGT. The CDR3 sequence is 18 residues long. The V and J ends lost 4 bases and 2 bases, in that order; junction bases with no gene match: 10. The DNA of the CDR3 is TGTGCCAGCAGTTCTCACGGTGGACAGGGAACTGGGGCCAACGTCCTGACTTTC. Translating it yields CASSSHGGQGTGANVLTF.

This clone was counted once. The gene calls are TRBV5-1 and TRBJ2-6; tentatively, D is TRBD1 (5 bases). Deletions cut 8 bases from V and 0 bases from J, with 12 bases between. The CDR3 runs to 15 residues. The germline V gene encodes CDR1 SGHRS and CDR2 YFSETQ. The CDR3 bases are TGCGCCAGTTCGACAGAAAGCTCTGGGGCCAACGTCCTGACTTTC. It codes for CASSTESSGANVLTF. The variable domain in full, with the rest retrieved from reference TRBV5-1 and TRBJ2-6, is KAGVTQTPRYLIKTRGQQVTLSCSPISGHRSVSWYQQTPGQGLQFLFEYFSETQRNKGNFPGRFSGRQFSNSRSEMNVSTLELGDSALYLCASSTESSGANVLTFGAGSRLTVL.

V usage is TRBV2 and J usage is TRBJ1-2; TRBD1 is a possible D gene (5 bases). V lost 5 bases to trimming and J lost 7 bases, with 20 bases between them. The CDR3 has 15 amino acids. Germline assignment: CDR1 SNHLY and CDR2 FYNNEI. The DNA of the CDR3 is TGTGCCAGCAGTCAAGGCTCGGTCCAGGGACGTGGCTACACCTTC. Translated, it gives CASSQGSVQGRGYTF.

The CDR3 nucleotides are TGTGCCAGCAGTTCCCCCCAATGGCAGGTTAGCTCCTACAATGAGCAGTTCTTC. Its protein product is CASSSPQWQVSSYNEQFF. J is TRBJ2-1 and V is TRBV25-1; D unclear. Germline CDR1 and CDR2: MGHDK and SYGVNS. The V end was cut by 5 bases, the J end by 0 bases, with 20 bases between. The CDR3 length is 18 residues. The full variable domain, with the rest looked up from reference TRBV25-1 and TRBJ2-1, is EADIYQTPRYLVIGTGKKITLECSQTMGHDKMYWYQQDPGMELHLIHYSYGVNSTEKGDLSSESTVSRIRTEHFPLTLESARPSHTSQYLCASSSPQWQVSSYNEQFFGPGTRLTVL.

CDR3 DNA sequence: TGCGCCAGCAGCAGCACTAGCGGGGGGTACTACAATGAGCAGTTCTTC. Amino acids: CASSSTSGGYYNEQFF. This chain joins TRBV5-1 and TRBJ2-1; 12 positions agree with TRBD2. The V and J ends lost 4 bases and 3 bases, in that order; junction bases with no gene match: 5. This CDR3 is 16 amino acids long. Germline values: CDR1 SGHRS, CDR2 YFSETQ.

CDR3 protein: CASTQGIGETQYF. The DNA of the CDR3 is TGTGCCAGCACTCAGGGAATTGGGGAGACCCAGTACTTC. J is TRBJ2-5 and V is TRBV5-5; maybe TRBD1 (5 bases). Germline assignment: CDR1 SGHKS and CDR2 YYEKEE (reference sequence). This CDR3 is built from 13 residues. V was cut by 6 bases and J by 5 bases, with 14 bases left in between.

V and J are TRBV10-3 and TRBJ1-2, with D perhaps matching TRBD1 (5 bases). Germline CDR1 reads ENHRY; CDR2 reads SYGVKD. The CDR3 loop spans 16 amino acids. V was trimmed by 0 bases and J by 7 bases, leaving 18 bases between them. This CDR3 reads CAISESLSQGGSGYTF. CDR3 DNA: TGTGCCATCAGTGAGTCGTTAAGTCAGGGAGGGTCTGGCTACACCTTC.

This chain joins TRBV5-8 and TRBJ2-3; D remains unclear. Deletions cut 0 bases from V and 0 bases from J, with 11 bases between. Per germline, CDR1 SGHTS and CDR2 YDEGEE. This CDR3 spans 16 amino acids. CDR3 sequence reads: CASSLGYYGSTDTQYF. The DNA of the CDR3 is TGTGCCAGCAGCTTGGGTTATTACGGTAGCACAGATACGCAGTATTTT.

The genes are TRBV10-3 and TRBJ1-4; D remains ambiguous. Germline V gene sequence: CDR1 ENHRY, CDR2 SYGVKD. Trimming removed 0 bases at V and 3 bases at J, with 8 bases between. There are 15 residues in the CDR3. CDR3 region: CAISESGGSNEKLFF. CDR3 coding DNA: TGTGCCATCAGTGAGTCTGGCGGCTCTAATGAAAAACTGTTTTTT.

The V and J genes are TRBV6-6 and TRBJ2-5; D unclear. The CDR3 has 13 amino acids. Germline values: CDR1 MNHNY, CDR2 SVGAGI (reference sequence). With 7 bases removed from V and 4 bases from J, the gap between germline ends came to 13 bases. The DNA of the CDR3 is TGTGCCAGCACCCTTCCACCCACAGAGACCCAGTACTTC. As protein: CASTLPPTETQYF.